This entry is about one T cell receptor beta chain. This sample is drawn from a study of control samples from healthy donors and cancer patients. Method: immunoSEQ multiplex PCR; TCRdb's copy keeps in-frame clones and lacks some. The repertoire holds about 150,000 clones, with 93% as singletons. V was shortened by 4 bases and J by 2 bases, with 9 bases between the two germline ends. The length of the CDR3 is 13 residues. The sequence was obtained from a man aged 18 to 35 in good health. Sample: blood. V and J are TRBV12-3 or TRBV12-4 and TRBJ2-7; D possibly corresponds to TRBD1 (6 bases). The CDR3 bases are TGTGCCAGCAGTTCGTACAGGGCCTACGAGCAGTACTTC. Its protein is CASSSYRAYEQYF.